A selection of T cell receptor beta chains follows, all from one sample in a study of shared clonotypes between healthy human individuals. Using immunoSEQ multiplex PCR, the repertoire was profiled, and TCRdb retains in-frame clones only, with some absent. The sample has around 700,000 clones; 72% are singletons. The source material was memory CD4+ T cells sorted from blood. These receptors were obtained from a woman in her twenties or thirties in good health. Each CDR3 is given with its conserved first and last residue. The order of the fields is J gene, D gene, V gene, clone size, CDR3 protein, CDR3 DNA. The D gene is left open where the match is weak. Not every row has a clone size; where given, it reads once, few, many or a size class.

>TRBJ1-2|TRBD1|TRBV7-9|NA
CASSLVGQEMGGYTF
TGTGCCAGCAGCTTAGTTGGACAGGAAATGGGCGGCTACACCTTC
>TRBJ1-4|NA|TRBV19|NA
CASSPGRAPATNEKLFF
TGTGCCAGTAGTCCCGGCCGGGCGCCTGCAACTAATGAAAAACTGTTTTTT
>TRBJ2-1|NA|TRBV7-9|NA
CASSPTAYNEQFF
TGTGCCAGCAGCCCGACAGCTTACAATGAGCAGTTCTTC
>TRBJ2-7|TRBD2|TRBV4-2|NA
CASSQDIAGGPSYEQYF
TGTGCCAGCAGCCAAGACATAGCGGGAGGGCCCTCCTACGAGCAGTACTTC
>TRBJ1-1|TRBD1|TRBV28|NA
CASSPPRPGGTEAFF
TGTGCCAGCTCCCCCCCCCGGCCAGGGGGAACTGAAGCTTTCTTT
>TRBJ2-1|NA|TRBV9|NA
CASSDRGEGEQFF
TGTGCCAGCAGCGATCGGGGAGAGGGTGAGCAGTTCTTC
>TRBJ2-1|NA|TRBV14|NA
CASSQLIFPFNEQFF
TGTGCCAGCAGCCAATTGATATTCCCTTTCAATGAGCAGTTCTTC
>TRBJ2-2|NA|TRBV6-5|few
CASGYANTGELFF
TGTGCCAGCGGGTACGCGAACACCGGGGAGCTGTTTTTT
>TRBJ2-7|NA|TRBV6-1|many
CASRRSQGGYEQYF
TGTGCCAGCCGGAGGAGTCAGGGGGGCTACGAGCAGTACTTC
>TRBJ2-7|NA|TRBV28|NA
CASSLVVLNEQYF
TGTGCCAGCAGTTTAGTGGTTTTGAACGAGCAGTACTTC
>TRBJ2-1|NA|TRBV20-1|NA
CSATGNNEQFF
TGCAGTGCAACCGGGAACAATGAGCAGTTCTTC
>TRBJ2-7|TRBD2|TRBV6-5|NA
CASSYASGLGKQYF
TGTGCCAGCAGTTACGCTAGCGGCCTTGGGAAGCAGTACTTC
>TRBJ2-7|NA|TRBV11-2|NA
CASSLQRDSYEQYF
TGTGCCAGCAGCCTGCAGCGGGACAGCTACGAGCAGTACTTC
>TRBJ2-7|TRBD2|TRBV28|NA
CASTPLAGVYEQYF
TGTGCCAGCACCCCTTTGGCGGGAGTCTACGAGCAGTACTTC
>TRBJ1-2|NA|TRBV5-1|many
CASRDNYGYTF
TGCGCCAGCAGGGACAACTATGGCTACACCTTC
>TRBJ2-7|NA|TRBV11-2|NA
CASSFARHEQYF
TGTGCCAGCAGCTTTGCGAGACACGAGCAGTACTTC
>TRBJ1-2|NA|TRBV27|NA
CASSLSWENYGYTF
TGTGCCAGCAGTTTATCCTGGGAGAACTATGGCTACACCTTC
>TRBJ2-7|NA|TRBV18|NA
CASSQGLARGEQYF
TGTGCCAGCTCACAGGGACTCGCCCGAGGAGAGCAGTACTTC
>TRBJ1-1|NA|TRBV2|NA
CASSDNSNTEAFF
TGTGCCAGCAGTGACAACTCGAACACTGAAGCTTTCTTT
>TRBJ2-7|NA|TRBV19|few
CASSIGQVSSNEQYF
TGTGCCAGTAGTATAGGGCAGGTTTCCTCTAACGAGCAGTACTTC
>TRBJ2-7|NA|TRBV28|NA
CASSPPPGHRGDEQYF
TGTGCCAGCAGCCCTCCCCCCGGGCACCGAGGCGACGAGCAGTACTTC
>TRBJ2-1|NA|TRBV12-5|NA
CASGLDSSYNEQFF
TGTGCTAGTGGTTTGGACTCTTCCTACAATGAGCAGTTCTTC
>TRBJ2-5|NA|TRBV2|NA
CASKRDQAQETQYF
TGTGCCAGCAAGAGGGACCAAGCACAAGAGACCCAGTACTTC
>TRBJ2-3|TRBD2|TRBV5-4|NA
CASSEAGAQDTQYF
TGTGCCAGCAGCGAAGCGGGAGCCCAAGATACGCAGTATTTT